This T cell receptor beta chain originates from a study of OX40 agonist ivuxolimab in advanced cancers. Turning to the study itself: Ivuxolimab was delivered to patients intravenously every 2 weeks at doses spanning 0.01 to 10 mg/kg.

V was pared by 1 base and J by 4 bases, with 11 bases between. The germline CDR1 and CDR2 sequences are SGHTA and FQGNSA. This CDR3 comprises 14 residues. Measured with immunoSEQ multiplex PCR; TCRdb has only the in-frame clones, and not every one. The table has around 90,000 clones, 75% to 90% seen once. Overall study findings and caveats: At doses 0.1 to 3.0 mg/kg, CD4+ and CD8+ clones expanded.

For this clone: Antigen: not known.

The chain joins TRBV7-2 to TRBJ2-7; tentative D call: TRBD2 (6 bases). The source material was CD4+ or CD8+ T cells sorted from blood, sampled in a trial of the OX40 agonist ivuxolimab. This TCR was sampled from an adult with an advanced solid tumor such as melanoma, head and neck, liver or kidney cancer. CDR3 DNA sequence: TGTGCCAGCAGCTTAGGGACGGGAGTTTACGAGCAGTACTTC. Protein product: CASSLGTGVYEQYF.